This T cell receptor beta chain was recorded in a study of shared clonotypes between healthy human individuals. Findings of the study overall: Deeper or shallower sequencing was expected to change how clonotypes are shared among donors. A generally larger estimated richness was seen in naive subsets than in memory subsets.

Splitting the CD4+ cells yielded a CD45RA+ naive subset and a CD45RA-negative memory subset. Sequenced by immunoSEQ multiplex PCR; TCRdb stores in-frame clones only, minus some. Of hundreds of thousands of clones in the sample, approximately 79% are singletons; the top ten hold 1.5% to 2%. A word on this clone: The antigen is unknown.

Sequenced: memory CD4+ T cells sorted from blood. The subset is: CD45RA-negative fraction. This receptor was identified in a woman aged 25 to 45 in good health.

The CDR3 coding sequence is TGTGCCAGCAGCTCTCAGGGGGCCGTGGGGGAAAAACTGTTTTTT. This gives the protein CASSSQGAVGEKLFF. The chain couples TRBV5-4 to TRBJ1-4, with TRBD1 matching over 8 bases. Germline trimming cut 3 bases from V and 8 bases from J; bases unmatched to any gene: 9. Germline values: CDR1 SGHNT, CDR2 YYREEE (reference sequence). The CDR3 sequence is 15 residues long. Full variable domain (missing parts from reference TRBV5-4 and TRBJ1-4): ETGVTQSPTHLIKTRGQQVTLRCSSQSGHNTVSWYQQALGQGPQFIFQYYREEENGRGNFPPRFSGLQFPNYSSELNVNALELDDSALYLCASSSQGAVGEKLFFGSGTQLSVL.